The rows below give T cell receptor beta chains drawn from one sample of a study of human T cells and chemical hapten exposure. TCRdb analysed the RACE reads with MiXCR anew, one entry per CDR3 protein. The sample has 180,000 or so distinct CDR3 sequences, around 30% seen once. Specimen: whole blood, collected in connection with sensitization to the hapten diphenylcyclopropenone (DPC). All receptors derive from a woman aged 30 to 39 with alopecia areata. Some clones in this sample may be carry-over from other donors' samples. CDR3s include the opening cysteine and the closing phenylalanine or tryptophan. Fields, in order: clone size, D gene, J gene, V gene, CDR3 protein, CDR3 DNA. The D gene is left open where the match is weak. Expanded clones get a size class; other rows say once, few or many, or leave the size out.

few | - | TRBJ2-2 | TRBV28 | CASRETRPTGELFF | TGTGCCAGCAGGGAGACTAGACCCACCGGGGAGCTGTTTTTT
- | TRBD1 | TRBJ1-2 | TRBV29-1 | CSVELYRGSINYGYTF | TGCAGCGTTGAACTGTACAGGGGATCTATTAACTATGGCTACACCTTC
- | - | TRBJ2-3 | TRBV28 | CASSPGQLSQYF | TGTGCCAGCAGCCCAGGACAGCTATCGCAGTATTTT
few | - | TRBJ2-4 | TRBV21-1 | CASSKGAGQENIQYF | TGTGCCAGCAGCAAAGGGGCGGGACAGGAAAACATTCAGTACTTC
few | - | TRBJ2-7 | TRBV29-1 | CSVWDAPYEQYF | TGCAGCGTGTGGGACGCACCCTACGAGCAGTACTTC
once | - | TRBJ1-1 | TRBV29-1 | CSVELFHEDTEAFF | TGCAGCGTTGAACTCTTCCACGAGGACACTGAAGCTTTCTTT
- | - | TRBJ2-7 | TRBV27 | CASSYRNSYEQYF | TGTGCCAGCAGTTATCGGAACTCCTACGAGCAGTACTTC
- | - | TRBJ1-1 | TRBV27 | CASSSGPEAFF | TGTGCCAGCAGTTCAGGACCGGAAGCTTTCTTT
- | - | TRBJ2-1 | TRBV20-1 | CSAPFQGLNEQFF | TGCAGTGCCCCGTTCCAGGGCTTGAATGAGCAGTTCTTC
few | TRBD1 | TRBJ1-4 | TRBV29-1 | CSGGPGQGNEKLFF | TGCAGCGGTGGACCGGGACAGGGTAATGAAAAACTGTTTTTT
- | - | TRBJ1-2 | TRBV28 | CASSLWPTPQENYGYTF | TGTGCCAGCAGTTTATGGCCAACCCCACAGGAGAACTATGGCTACACCTTC
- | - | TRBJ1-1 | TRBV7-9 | CASSPTMGTEAFF | TGTGCCAGCAGCCCTACGATGGGAACTGAAGCTTTCTTT
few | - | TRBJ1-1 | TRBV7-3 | CASSLTGKNTEAFF | TGTGCCAGCAGCTTAACGGGGAAGAACACTGAAGCTTTCTTT
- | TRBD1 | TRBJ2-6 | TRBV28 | CASSPGTGGLYGANVLTF | TGTGCCAGCAGCCCCGGGACAGGGGGCCTGTACGGGGCCAACGTCCTGACTTTC
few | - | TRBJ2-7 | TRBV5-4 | CASSTHLGGSGYEQYF | TGTGCCAGCAGCACCCATTTAGGTGGATCGGGTTACGAGCAGTACTTC
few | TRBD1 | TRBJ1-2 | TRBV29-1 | CSVQGGALYGYTF | TGCAGCGTACAGGGGGGGGCCCTCTATGGCTACACCTTC
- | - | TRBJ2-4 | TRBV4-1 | CASSQDPIAKNIQYF | TGCGCCAGCAGCCAAGATCCCATAGCCAAAAACATTCAGTACTTC
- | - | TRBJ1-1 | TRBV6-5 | CASRDLLGPSGMNTEAFF | TGTGCCAGCAGAGATTTACTAGGGCCCTCCGGCATGAACACTGAAGCTTTCTTT
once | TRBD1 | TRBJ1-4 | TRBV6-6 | CASSGLTGRNEKLFF | TGTGCCAGCAGTGGTTTGACAGGGAGGAATGAAAAACTGTTTTTT
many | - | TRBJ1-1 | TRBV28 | CASSPQGVAFF | TGTGCCAGCAGCCCCCAAGGGGTCGCTTTCTTT
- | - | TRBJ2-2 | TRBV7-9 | CASSPAAGELFF | TGTGCCAGCAGCCCGGCGGCCGGGGAGCTGTTTTTT
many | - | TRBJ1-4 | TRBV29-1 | CSVHAPTGRLFF | TGCAGCGTTCACGCCCCGACAGGCCGGCTGTTTTTT